The clone carrying this TCR beta chain turned up a few times. The CDR3 consists of 11 residues. The germline V gene encodes CDR1 SGHVS and CDR2 FNYEAQ. V was pared by 1 base and J by 5 bases, with 3 bases between. The repertoire was sequenced with immunoSEQ multiplex PCR; TCRdb's copy has only in-frame clones and lacks some. The sample records about 110,000 clones, about 74% being singletons. This entry comes from a study of PD-1 blockade in mismatch repair-deficient tumors. Sequences were derived from peripheral blood, sampled 60 weeks after starting pembrolizumab. The chain carries TRBV7-6 and TRBJ2-7; no definite D call. The source of this sequence is an adult with mismatch repair-deficient cancer. Here the CDR3 reads CASSLEDEQYF. DNA for the CDR3: TGTGCCAGCAGCTTAGAGGACGAGCAGTACTTC.